This T cell receptor (beta chain) was observed in a study of regulatory T cells in long-lasting Graves disease. Whole-study results and caveats: Since the sample size was small, accuracy may have been reduced.

This CDR3 region has 15 residues. The germline CDR1 and CDR2 sequences are SGHNT and YENEEA. V lost 5 bases to trimming and J lost 3 bases, with 17 bases between them. The sample holds many counts of this clonotype. Its specificity is not known. Library construction for TCR beta used iRepertoire HTBI primers and Arm-PCR of CDR3 regions. Using its own MiXCR run on the multiplex PCR reads, TCRdb lists one record per CDR3 protein. The sample has roughly 500,000 distinct CDR3 sequences, 13% seen once; the top ten hold 10%. As for time point: newly diagnosed GD, antithyroid drugs for less than 3 months. Extracted RNA from PBMCs served as the source of the TCR library. This same sample was also taken into another study, of T cells in Graves' hyperthyroidism and ophthalmopathy.

This sequence joins TRBV11-3 and TRBJ2-7, with D possibly TRBD1 on 5 matching bases. The sequenced sample was peripheral blood mononuclear cells (PBMCs), obtained at new diagnosis, from a patient treated with antithyroid drugs. This sequence was found in a man aged 25-45 years with Graves disease. CDR3 coding DNA: TGTGCCAGCAGCCTTACAGGCGCTTCCTTCTACGAGCAGTACTTC. Protein: CASSLTGASFYEQYF.